Following are 4 T cell receptor beta chains from one sample sequenced in a study of cytomegalovirus exposure and HLA in healthy donors. Clones were sequenced by immunoSEQ multiplex PCR, and TCRdb holds only the in-frame ones, with some missing. Of 45,000 to 55,000 clones in the sample, approximately 85% were seen once. Sequencing was performed on PBMCs. The receptors were gathered from a young woman in good health and CMV-seronegative.

The chain joins TRBV27 to TRBJ2-3, with 11 nucleotides matching TRBD2. The CDR3 has 18 amino acids. Per germline, CDR1 MNHEY and CDR2 SMNVEV (reference sequence). V was clipped by 8 bases and J by 11 bases; unmatched bases: 24. CDR3: CASRPDPGLADLGLGQYF. In DNA form, the CDR3 reads TGTGCCAGCCGACCCGATCCGGGACTAGCGGACTTAGGGTTGGGGCAGTATTTT.

The chain links TRBV21-1 to TRBJ2-1; the table gives TRBD2 as D, unverified against the DNA. TRBV21-1 is listed as a pseudogene. This CDR3 spans 17 amino acids. The chain's CDR3 is CASSKKTSGSLVNEQFF. CDR3 sequence (DNA): TGTGCCAGCAGCAAGAAGACTAGCGGGAGCTTGGTCAATGAGCAGTTCTTC.

This clone was seen a few times. The chain is built from TRBV6-4 and TRBJ2-2, with a weak D call TRBD1 (5 bases). Germline CDR1 is MRHNA and CDR2 is SNTAGT. The CDR3 extends over 15 amino acids. Trimming pared 3 bases from V and 6 bases from J, leaving 14 bases between. In DNA form, the CDR3 reads TGTGCCAGCAGTGAACACGCGACAGTACCCGGGGAGCTGTTTTTT. It yields the protein CASSEHATVPGELFF.

This chain joins TRBV12-2 and TRBJ1-2. TRBV12-2 is listed as a pseudogene. The CDR3 spans 15 residues. The CDR3 DNA reads TGTGCAAGTCGCTTAGCGTGGGGGGGCTCAAATGGCTACACCTTC. Its protein is CASRLAWGGSNGYTF.